This T cell receptor beta chain was recorded in a study of early T cells in non-severe SARS-CoV-2 infection. At the level of the study: Sequencing was performed on bulk RNA from unsorted whole blood, leaving chains unpaired.

MiXCR was run by TCRdb on the 5' RACE reads, yielding one entry per CDR3 protein. The sample holds 63,000 or so distinct CDR3 sequences, about an eighth seen once. This clonotype was seen at least ten times. Sequenced material: whole blood, taken at baseline. The TCR was taken from an adult who was a healthcare worker with PCR-confirmed SARS-CoV-2 infection or an uninfected control (not recorded which).

CDR3 bases: TGTGCCATAGCGGGGGGAACAGATACGCAGTATTTT. It yields the protein CAIAGGTDTQYF. This rearrangement joins TRBV10-3 to TRBJ2-3, with 9 bases matching TRBD2. CDR1 is ENHRY and CDR2 is SYGVKD in the germline V gene. With 9 bases clipped from V and 3 bases from J, the junction kept 1 base outside the gene matches. The CDR3 has 12 residues.